The clone carrying this T cell receptor beta chain was seen at least ten times. Its cognate antigen is unknown. From germline, CDR1 is MNHEY and CDR2 SVGAGI. CDR3 length: 15 amino acids. V shed 5 bases and J shed 0 bases, with 8 bases lying between them. TCRdb re-called the RACE reads through MiXCR, storing one row per CDR3 protein. This sample has about 380,000 distinct CDR3 sequences, with roughly 5% found just once. The data were taken from a study of human T cells and chemical hapten exposure. Study-level findings and limits: TCRs above 1 in 1000 frequency did not change with DPC sensitization. In comparison with controls, expanded TCRs gave rise to a significantly larger number of large CDR3 similarity clusters.

Sample time point: patch test 1, 2 weeks after DPC sensitization. Treatment specified: therapeutic diphenylcyclopropenone sensitization with weekly scalp DPC. The sequencing used whole blood, collected in connection with sensitization to the hapten diphenylcyclopropenone (DPC). This TCR was sampled from a woman aged 50 to 60 with alopecia areata. Some clones in this sample may be carry-over from other donors' samples. This chain joins TRBV6-5 and TRBJ2-6; D uncertain. CDR3 region: CASSKLSSGANVLTF. The DNA for the CDR3 is TGTGCCAGCAGTAAACTATCCTCTGGGGCCAACGTCCTGACTTTC.